This entry concerns a single T cell receptor beta chain. Its antigen remains unknown. The CDR3 totals 14 residues. V was pared by 4 bases and J by 5 bases, with 15 bases between. The germline gives CDR1 MDHEN, CDR2 SYDVKM. Amplification of TCR beta CDR3 regions used RNA transcripts. An initial RT-PCR round employing HTBI primers preceded a second-round multiplex PCR. TCRdb redid the calling of the multiplex PCR reads with MiXCR, one entry per CDR3 protein. Of hundreds of thousands of distinct CDR3 sequences in the sample, roughly 40% were seen once. The data originate from a study of Graves' ophthalmopathy and Graves' hyperthyroidism. About the research overall: Peripheral blood was gathered at first diagnosis, ahead of any treatment whatsoever. Study-level results: Ophthalmopathy progression was predicted by the model at roughly 69% sensitivity and less than 80% specificity. Appearing in blood as well were most expanded thyroid clonotypes above 0.001 frequency.

Patients were left out if they had other autoimmune diseases, uncontrolled infections, pregnancy or lactation. V gene TRBV28 combines with J gene TRBJ2-7; possible D gene TRBD2, 6 bases. This sequence was found in an adult man with Graves' ophthalmopathy. Sequencing input: peripheral blood. In DNA, the CDR3 is TGTGCCAGCAGTTCCCCGGCGGGAAGGCACGAGCAGTACTTC. It yields the protein CASSSPAGRHEQYF.